This T cell receptor beta chain was found in a study of T cell repertoires in aging, cancer and after chemotherapy. The CDR3 extends over 14 amino acids. Germline-derived CDR1 and CDR2 are SGHAT and FQDESV (reference sequence). Trimming took 6 bases from V and 1 from J, leaving 11 bases between them. TRB rearrangements spanning V, D and J were amplified using mixed TRB-A/B primers. TCRdb re-analysed the multiplex PCR reads in MiXCR, keeping a single row per CDR3 protein. This table holds thousands of distinct CDR3 sequences, 44% found once. The template was genomic DNA from peripheral blood, not RNA. The clonotype originates from a human donor with a blood cancer. The chain is built from TRBV11-1 and TRBJ2-3; D is undetermined. The sequenced sample consisted of blood. The CDR3 reads CASSPTVGTDTQYF. The CDR3, as DNA: TGTGCCAGCAGTCCAACAGTTGGCACAGATACGCAGTATTTT.